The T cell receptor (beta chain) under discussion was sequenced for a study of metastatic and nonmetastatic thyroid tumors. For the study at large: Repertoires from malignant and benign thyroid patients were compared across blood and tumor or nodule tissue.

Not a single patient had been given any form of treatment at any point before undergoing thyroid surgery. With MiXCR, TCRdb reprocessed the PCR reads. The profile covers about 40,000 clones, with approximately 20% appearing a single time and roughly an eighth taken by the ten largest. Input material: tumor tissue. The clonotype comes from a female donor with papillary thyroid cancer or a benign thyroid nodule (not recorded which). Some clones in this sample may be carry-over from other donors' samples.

The CDR3 DNA reads as TGTGCCTGGAGTAGCGGGCTCGACTATGGCTACACCTTC. Translating it yields CAWSSGLDYGYTF. This chain links TRBV30 with TRBJ1-2, with no clear D. Germline CDR1 GTSNPN, CDR2 SVGIG (reference sequence). V was shortened by 2 bases and J by 3 bases, with 10 bases between the two germline ends. There are 13 residues in the CDR3.